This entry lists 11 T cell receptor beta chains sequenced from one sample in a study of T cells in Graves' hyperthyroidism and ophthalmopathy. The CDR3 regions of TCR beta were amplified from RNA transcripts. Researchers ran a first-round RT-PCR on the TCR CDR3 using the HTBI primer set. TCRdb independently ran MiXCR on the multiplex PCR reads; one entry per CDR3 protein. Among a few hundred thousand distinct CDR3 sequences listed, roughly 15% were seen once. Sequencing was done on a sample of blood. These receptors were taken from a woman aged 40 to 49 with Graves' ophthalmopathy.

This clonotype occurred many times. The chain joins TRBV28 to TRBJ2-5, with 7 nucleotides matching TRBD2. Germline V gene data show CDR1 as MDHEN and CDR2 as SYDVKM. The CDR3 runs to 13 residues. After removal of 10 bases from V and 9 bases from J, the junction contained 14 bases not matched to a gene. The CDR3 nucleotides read TGTGCCACGCTGTCCCCCACCCTAGCGGCCCAGTACTTC. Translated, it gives CATLSPTLAAQYF. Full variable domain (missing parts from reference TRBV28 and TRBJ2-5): DVKVTQSSRYLVKRTGEKVFLECVQDMDHENMFWYRQDPGLGLRLIYFSYDVKMKEKGDIPEGYSVSREKKERFSLILESASTNQTSMYLCATLSPTLAAQYFGPGTRLLVL.

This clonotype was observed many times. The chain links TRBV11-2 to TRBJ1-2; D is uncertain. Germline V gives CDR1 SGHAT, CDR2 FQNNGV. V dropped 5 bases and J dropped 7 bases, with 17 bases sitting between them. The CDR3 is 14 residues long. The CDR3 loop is CASSHPQVYSGYTF. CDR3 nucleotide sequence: TGTGCCAGCAGCCATCCCCAGGTCTACAGTGGCTACACCTTC. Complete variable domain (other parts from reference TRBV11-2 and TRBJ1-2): EAGVAQSPRYKIIEKRQSVAFWCNPISGHATLYWYQQILGQGPKLLIQFQNNGVVDDSQLPKDRFSAERLKGVDSTLKIQPAKLEDSAVYLCASSHPQVYSGYTFGSGTRLTVV.

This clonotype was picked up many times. The CDR3 reads CASSFRDRAFYEQYF. The CDR3 nucleotides are TGTGCCAGCAGCTTCCGGGACAGGGCGTTCTACGAGCAGTACTTC. V is TRBV5-5 and J is TRBJ2-7; 9 nucleotides align to TRBD1. After removal of 2 bases from V and 3 bases from J, the junction contained 6 bases not matched to a gene. The CDR3 totals 15 residues. Germline V CDR1 and CDR2: SGHKS, YYEKEE (reference sequence).

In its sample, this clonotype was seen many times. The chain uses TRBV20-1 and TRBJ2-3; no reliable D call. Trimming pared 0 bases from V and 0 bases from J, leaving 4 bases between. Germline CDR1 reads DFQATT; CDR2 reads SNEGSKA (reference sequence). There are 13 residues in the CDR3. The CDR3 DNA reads TGCAGTGCTAGAGAGGATAGCACAGATACGCAGTATTTT. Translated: CSAREDSTDTQYF.

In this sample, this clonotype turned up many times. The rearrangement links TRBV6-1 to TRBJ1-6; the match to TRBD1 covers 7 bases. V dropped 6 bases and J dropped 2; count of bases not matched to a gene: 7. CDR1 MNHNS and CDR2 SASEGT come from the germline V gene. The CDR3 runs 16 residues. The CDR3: CASSAGGFTYNSPLHF. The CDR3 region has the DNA TGTGCCAGCAGCGCAGGGGGTTTTACCTATAATTCACCCCTCCACTTT.

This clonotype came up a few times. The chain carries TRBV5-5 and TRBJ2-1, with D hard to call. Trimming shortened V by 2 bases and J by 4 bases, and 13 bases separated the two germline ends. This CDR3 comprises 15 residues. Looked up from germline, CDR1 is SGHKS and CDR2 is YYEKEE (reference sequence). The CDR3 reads CASSFRAGSYNEQFF. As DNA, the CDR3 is TGTGCCAGCAGCTTCCGGGCCGGGTCTTACAATGAGCAGTTCTTC. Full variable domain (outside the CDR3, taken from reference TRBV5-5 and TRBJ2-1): DAGVTQSPTHLIKTRGQQVTLRCSPISGHKSVSWYQQVLGQGPQFIFQYYEKEERGRGNFPDRFSARQFPNYSSELNVNALLLGDSALYLCASSFRAGSYNEQFFGPGTRLTVL.

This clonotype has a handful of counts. The CDR3 is CSARDPGSYEQYF. The CDR3 DNA reads as TGCAGTGCTAGAGACCCCGGATCCTACGAGCAGTACTTC. The rearrangement uses TRBV20-1 and TRBJ2-7; no clear D gene. From germline, CDR1 is DFQATT and CDR2 SNEGSKA (reference sequence). The V and J ends lost 0 bases and 1 base respectively, with 7 bases between them. The CDR3 sequence is 13 residues long.

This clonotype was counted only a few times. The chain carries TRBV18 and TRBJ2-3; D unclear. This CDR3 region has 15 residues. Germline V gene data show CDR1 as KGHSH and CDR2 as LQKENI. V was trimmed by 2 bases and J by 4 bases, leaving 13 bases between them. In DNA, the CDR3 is TGTGCCAGCTCACCAGGGGTCGTCTCCGCAGATACGCAGTATTTT. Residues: CASSPGVVSADTQYF.

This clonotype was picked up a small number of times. The CDR3 spells CASSPPGRGPGQPQHF. The CDR3 nucleotides read TGTGCCAGCAGTCCCCCTGGCAGGGGGCCAGGACAGCCCCAGCATTTT. The chain carries TRBV6-1 and TRBJ1-5; the match to TRBD1 covers 8 bases. The germline V gene encodes CDR1 MNHNS and CDR2 SASEGT. V lost 5 bases and J lost 7; bases outside the gene matches: 13. The CDR3 covers 16 residues.

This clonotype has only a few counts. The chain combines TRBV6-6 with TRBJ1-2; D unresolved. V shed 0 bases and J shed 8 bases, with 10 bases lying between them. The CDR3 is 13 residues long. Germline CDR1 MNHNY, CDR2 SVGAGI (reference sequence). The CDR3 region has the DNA TGTGCCAGCAGTTACTCGGAGGGCGCGGGCTACACCTTC. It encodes CASSYSEGAGYTF.

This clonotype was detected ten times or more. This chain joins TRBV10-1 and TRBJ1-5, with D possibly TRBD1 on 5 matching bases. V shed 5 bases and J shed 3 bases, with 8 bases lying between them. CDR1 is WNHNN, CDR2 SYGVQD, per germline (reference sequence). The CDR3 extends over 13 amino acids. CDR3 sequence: CASSQGFNQPQHF. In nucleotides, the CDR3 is TGCGCCAGCAGTCAGGGTTTCAATCAGCCCCAGCATTTT.